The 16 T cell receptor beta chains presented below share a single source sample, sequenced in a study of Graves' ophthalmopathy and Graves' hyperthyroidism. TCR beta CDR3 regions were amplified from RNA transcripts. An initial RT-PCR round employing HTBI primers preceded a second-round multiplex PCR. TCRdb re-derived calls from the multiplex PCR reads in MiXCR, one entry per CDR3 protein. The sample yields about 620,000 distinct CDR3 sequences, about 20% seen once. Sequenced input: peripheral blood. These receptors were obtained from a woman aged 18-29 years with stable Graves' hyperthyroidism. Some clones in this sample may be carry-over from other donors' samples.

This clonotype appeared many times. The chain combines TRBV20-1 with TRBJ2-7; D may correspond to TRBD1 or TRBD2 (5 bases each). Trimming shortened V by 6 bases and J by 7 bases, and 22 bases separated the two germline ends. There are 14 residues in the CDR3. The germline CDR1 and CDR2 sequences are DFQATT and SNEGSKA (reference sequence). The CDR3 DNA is TGCAGTGCGAAGGGGCTTGAACCCTCGGGAGAGCAGTACTTC. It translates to CSAKGLEPSGEQYF.

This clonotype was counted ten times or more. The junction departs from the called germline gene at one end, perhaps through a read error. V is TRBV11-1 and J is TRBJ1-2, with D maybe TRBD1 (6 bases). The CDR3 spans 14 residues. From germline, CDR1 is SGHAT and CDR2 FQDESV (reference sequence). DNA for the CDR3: TGTGCCAGCAGCCCGACAGGAGGGAGCTATAGCTACACCTTC. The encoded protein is CASSPTGGSYSYTF.

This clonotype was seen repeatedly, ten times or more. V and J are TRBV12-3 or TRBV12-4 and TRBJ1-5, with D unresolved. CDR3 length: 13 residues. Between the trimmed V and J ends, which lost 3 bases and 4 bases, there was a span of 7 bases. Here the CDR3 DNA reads TGTGCCAGCAGTTTCGCCAGAAATCAGCCCCAGCATTTT. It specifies CASSFARNQPQHF.

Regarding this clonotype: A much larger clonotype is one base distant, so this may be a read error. CDR3 amino acids: CANRRGPSRSYEQYF. CDR3 sequence (DNA): TGCGCCAACAGACGCGGGCCCTCCCGAAGTTACGAGCAGTACTTC. The V gene is TRBV10-1, the J gene TRBJ2-7, with TRBD2 as a possible D gene (5 bases). The CDR3 covers 15 residues. Germline V gene sequence: CDR1 WNHNN, CDR2 SYGVQD (reference sequence). With 10 bases removed from V and 4 bases from J, the gap between germline ends came to 23 bases.

CDR3 DNA: TGTGCCAGCAGCCGCGGGGCGGGCGAGCAGTACTTC. Amino acid sequence: CASSRGAGEQYF. V and J are TRBV6-1 and TRBJ2-7; D is possibly TRBD2 (6 bases). Germline CDR1 reads MNHNS; CDR2 reads SASEGT. There are 12 residues in the CDR3. The ends were cut back, 6 bases at V and 6 bases at J, with 12 bases in the middle.

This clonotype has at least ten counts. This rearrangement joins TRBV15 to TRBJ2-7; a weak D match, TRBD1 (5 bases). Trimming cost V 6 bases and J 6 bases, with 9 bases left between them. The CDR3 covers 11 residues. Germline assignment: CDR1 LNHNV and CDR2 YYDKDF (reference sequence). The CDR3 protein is CATRQGGEQYF. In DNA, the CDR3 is TGTGCCACCAGGCAGGGCGGCGAGCAGTACTTC.

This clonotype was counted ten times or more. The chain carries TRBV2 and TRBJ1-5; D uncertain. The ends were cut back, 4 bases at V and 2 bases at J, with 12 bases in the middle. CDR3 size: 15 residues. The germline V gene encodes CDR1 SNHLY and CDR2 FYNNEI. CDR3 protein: CASSAEGGGNQPQHF. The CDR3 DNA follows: TGTGCCAGCAGTGCCGAGGGTGGCGGCAATCAGCCCCAGCATTTT.

The DNA of the CDR3 is TGTGCCAGCAGCTTGTCCCAGGGATCAACCTACGAGCAGTACTTC. Protein product: CASSLSQGSTYEQYF. The chain has TRBV7-9 and TRBJ2-7, with a tentative D call TRBD1 (5 bases). Germline CDR1 and CDR2: SEHNR and FQNEAQ (reference sequence). V was pared by 3 bases and J by 2 bases, with 14 bases between. The CDR3 is 15 amino acids.

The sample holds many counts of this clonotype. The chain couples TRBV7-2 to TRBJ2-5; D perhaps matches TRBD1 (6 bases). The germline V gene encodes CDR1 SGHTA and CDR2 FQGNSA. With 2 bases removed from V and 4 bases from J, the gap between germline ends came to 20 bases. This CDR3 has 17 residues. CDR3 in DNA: TGTGCCAGCAGCTTATTTCCCAGGGGCCCGACGGGAGAGACCCAGTACTTC. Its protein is CASSLFPRGPTGETQYF. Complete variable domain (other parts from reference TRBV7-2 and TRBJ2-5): GAGVSQSPSNKVTEKGKDVELRCDPISGHTALYWYRQSLGQGLEFLIYFQGNSAPDKSGLPSDRFSAERTGGSVSTLTIQRTQQEDSAVYLCASSLFPRGPTGETQYFGPGTRLLVL.

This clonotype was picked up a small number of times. CDR3 sequence (DNA): TGTGCCAGCAGCCAAGATCGCCCCTTGCTCGAGGACACTGAAGCTTTCTTT. This translates into CASSQDRPLLEDTEAFF. The chain couples TRBV3-1 to TRBJ1-1; D remains ambiguous. CDR1 LGHDT and CDR2 YNNKEL come from the germline V gene (reference sequence). CDR3 size: 17 residues. The V end was cut by 0 bases, the J end by 3 bases, with 17 bases between.

CDR3 residues: CSATRGGEQYF. In nucleotides, the CDR3 is TGCAGCGCCACGAGGGGGGGCGAGCAGTACTTC. The gene calls are TRBV29-1 and TRBJ2-7, with D maybe TRBD2 (7 bases). The CDR3 totals 11 residues. Trimming removed 7 bases from V and 6 bases from J, with 13 bases in between. CDR1 is SQVTM and CDR2 is ANQGSEA in the germline V gene.

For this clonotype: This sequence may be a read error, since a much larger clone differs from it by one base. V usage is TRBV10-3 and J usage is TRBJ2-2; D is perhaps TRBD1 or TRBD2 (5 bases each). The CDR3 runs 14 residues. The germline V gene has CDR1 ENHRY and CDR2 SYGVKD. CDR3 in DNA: TGTGTCATCAGGGATGGGACGGACACCGGGGAGCTGTTTTTT. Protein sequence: CVIRDGTDTGELFF.

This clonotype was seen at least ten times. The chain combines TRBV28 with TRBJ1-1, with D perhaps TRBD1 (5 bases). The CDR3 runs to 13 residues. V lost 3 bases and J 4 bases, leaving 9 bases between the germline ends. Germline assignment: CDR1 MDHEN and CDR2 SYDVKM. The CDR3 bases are TGTGCCAGCAGTTTTTTTGGGGGCACTGAAGCTTTCTTT. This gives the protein CASSFFGGTEAFF. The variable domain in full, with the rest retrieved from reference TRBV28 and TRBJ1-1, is DVKVTQSSRYLVKRTGEKVFLECVQDMDHENMFWYRQDPGLGLRLIYFSYDVKMKEKGDIPEGYSVSREKKERFSLILESASTNQTSMYLCASSFFGGTEAFFGQGTRLTVV.

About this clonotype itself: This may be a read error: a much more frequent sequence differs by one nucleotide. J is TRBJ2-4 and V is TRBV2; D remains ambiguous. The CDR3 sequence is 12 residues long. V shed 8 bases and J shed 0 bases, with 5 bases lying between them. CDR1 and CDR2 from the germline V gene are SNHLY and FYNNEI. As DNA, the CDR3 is TGTGCCAGCTGTCTAGCCAAAAACATTCAGTACTTC. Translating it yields CASCLAKNIQYF.

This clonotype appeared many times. The CDR3 protein is CASSLDEETQYF. In DNA, the CDR3 is TGTGCCAGCAGCTTAGATGAGGAGACCCAGTACTTC. The chain links TRBV11-2 to TRBJ2-5; D gene ambiguous. V lost 0 bases and J lost 5, with 4 bases in between. In germline, CDR1 is SGHAT, CDR2 FQNNGV. This CDR3 is built from 12 residues. The whole variable domain, remainder taken from reference TRBV11-2 and TRBJ2-5, is EAGVAQSPRYKIIEKRQSVAFWCNPISGHATLYWYQQILGQGPKLLIQFQNNGVVDDSQLPKDRFSAERLKGVDSTLKIQPAKLEDSAVYLCASSLDEETQYFGPGTRLLVL.

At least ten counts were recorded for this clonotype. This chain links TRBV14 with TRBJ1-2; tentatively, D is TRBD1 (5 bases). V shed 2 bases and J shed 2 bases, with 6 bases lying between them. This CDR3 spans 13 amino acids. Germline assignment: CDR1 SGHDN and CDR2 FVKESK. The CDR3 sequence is CASSQQGNYGYTF. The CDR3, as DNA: TGTGCCAGCAGCCAACAGGGAAACTATGGCTACACCTTC.